This is a list of T cell receptor beta chains from one sample in a study of cytomegalovirus exposure and HLA in healthy donors. TCRdb's copy holds only in-frame clones and misses some; the assay was immunoSEQ multiplex PCR. The sample has about 160,000 clones, more than 75% seen once. The sample consisted of PBMCs. Receptor source: a male donor in good health and CMV-seronegative. Both conserved end residues are part of each CDR3. Each record gives: J gene, D gene, V gene, clone size, CDR3 DNA, CDR3 protein. The D gene is left open where the match is weak. Part of the rows lack a size; the others show once, few, many or a class for expanded clones.

J gene: TRBJ2-2; D gene: TRBD2; V gene: TRBV9; clone size: NA; CDR3 DNA: TGTGCCAGCAGCGTAGAGATTGCGGGGGGGCGAGGCGGGGAGCTGTTTTTT; CDR3 protein: CASSVEIAGGRGGELFF
J gene: TRBJ2-2; D gene: TRBD2; V gene: TRBV27; clone size: NA; CDR3 DNA: TGTGCCAGCAGTTTAACTAGCGGGAGTATAACCGGGGAGCTGTTTTTT; CDR3 protein: CASSLTSGSITGELFF
J gene: TRBJ2-1; D gene: NA; V gene: TRBV25-1; clone size: NA; CDR3 DNA: TGTGCCAGCAGTGACTCAACCCCCAGCTCCTACAATGAGCAGTTCTTC; CDR3 protein: CASSDSTPSSYNEQFF
J gene: TRBJ2-7; D gene: TRBD2; V gene: TRBV28; clone size: NA; CDR3 DNA: TGTGCCAGCAGGGTAGCGGGGGGCTCCTACGAGCAGTACTTC; CDR3 protein: CASRVAGGSYEQYF
J gene: TRBJ1-4; D gene: TRBD1; V gene: TRBV9; clone size: NA; CDR3 DNA: TGTGCCAGCAGCGTTGGGACAGCGAATGAAAAACTGTTTTTT; CDR3 protein: CASSVGTANEKLFF
J gene: TRBJ1-2; D gene: NA; V gene: TRBV9; clone size: NA; CDR3 DNA: TGTGCCAGCAGCGTAGGCCAGTACTACACCTTC; CDR3 protein: CASSVGQYYTF
J gene: TRBJ2-1; D gene: TRBD2; V gene: TRBV19; clone size: NA; CDR3 DNA: TGTGCCAGTAGTAAATGGGGGGGGACCTACAATGAGCAGTTCTTC; CDR3 protein: CASSKWGGTYNEQFF
J gene: TRBJ2-1; D gene: TRBD2; V gene: TRBV19; clone size: NA; CDR3 DNA: TGTGCCAGTAGTATAGATCGAAGACTAGCGGGAGTATACAATGAGCAGTTCTTC; CDR3 protein: CASSIDRRLAGVYNEQFF
J gene: TRBJ2-5; D gene: NA; V gene: TRBV7-6; clone size: NA; CDR3 DNA: TGTGCCAGCAGCTTGGGGGGGGCGTTGGAGACCCAGTACTTC; CDR3 protein: CASSLGGALETQYF
J gene: TRBJ2-3; D gene: TRBD1; V gene: TRBV28; clone size: NA; CDR3 DNA: TGTGCCAGCAGTTCTCGACAGGGGGCAGTTACAGATACGCAGTATTTT; CDR3 protein: CASSSRQGAVTDTQYF
J gene: TRBJ2-1; D gene: NA; V gene: TRBV6-5; clone size: NA; CDR3 DNA: TGTGCCAGCAGTTACGAACTTCCAAGCTCCTACAATGAGCAGTTCTTC; CDR3 protein: CASSYELPSSYNEQFF
J gene: TRBJ2-7; D gene: NA; V gene: TRBV25-1; clone size: NA; CDR3 DNA: TGTGCCAGCAGTGAGTCCCACTACGAGCAGTACTTC; CDR3 protein: CASSESHYEQYF
J gene: TRBJ2-1; D gene: NA; V gene: TRBV7-6; clone size: NA; CDR3 DNA: TGTGCCAGCAGCTTAGAAGCGACCCGGGGTAATGAGCAGTTCTTC; CDR3 protein: CASSLEATRGNEQFF
J gene: TRBJ1-5; D gene: NA; V gene: TRBV13; clone size: NA; CDR3 DNA: TGTGCCAGCAGCTGGGCCAATCAGCCCCAGCATTTT; CDR3 protein: CASSWANQPQHF
J gene: TRBJ1-1; D gene: TRBD1; V gene: TRBV5-5; clone size: NA; CDR3 DNA: TGTGCCAGCAGCCTCCGGGACAGGGATTCGGAAGCTTTCTTT; CDR3 protein: CASSLRDRDSEAFF
J gene: TRBJ1-6; D gene: NA; V gene: TRBV5-1; clone size: NA; CDR3 DNA: TGCGCCAGCAGCAACCGGGAACTCGCGTATAATTCACCCCTCCACTTT; CDR3 protein: CASSNRELAYNSPLHF
J gene: TRBJ2-7; D gene: NA; V gene: TRBV9; clone size: few; CDR3 DNA: TGTGCCAGCAGCGTAGTCGGCGGGGAGCAGTACTTC; CDR3 protein: CASSVVGGEQYF
J gene: TRBJ2-7; D gene: TRBD1; V gene: TRBV5-5; clone size: NA; CDR3 DNA: TGTGCCAGCAGCTTGGGGACAGGGGGCGACGAGCAGTACTTC; CDR3 protein: CASSLGTGGDEQYF
J gene: TRBJ2-1; D gene: NA; V gene: TRBV27; clone size: NA; CDR3 DNA: TGTGCCAGCAGTTTAACCGTAGCCGGTGAGCAGTTCTTC; CDR3 protein: CASSLTVAGEQFF
J gene: TRBJ2-5; D gene: TRBD2; V gene: TRBV7-2; clone size: NA; CDR3 DNA: TGTGCCAGCAGCCCCTTGTGGGGGGGGGAAGAGACCCAGTACTTC; CDR3 protein: CASSPLWGGEETQYF
J gene: TRBJ1-1; D gene: TRBD1; V gene: TRBV28; clone size: NA; CDR3 DNA: TGTGCCAGCAGCAATGGGGCACAGGGGCTACAGGCTGAAGCTTTCTTT; CDR3 protein: CASSNGAQGLQAEAFF
J gene: TRBJ2-3; D gene: TRBD1; V gene: TRBV4-1; clone size: NA; CDR3 DNA: TGCGCCAGCAGCCAAACCGGGACAGGAGGGACGAATACGCAGTATTTT; CDR3 protein: CASSQTGTGGTNTQYF
J gene: TRBJ2-3; D gene: TRBD1; V gene: TRBV7-9; clone size: few; CDR3 DNA: TGTGCCAGCAGCCGGGACAGGGACCGCACAGATACGCAGTATTTT; CDR3 protein: CASSRDRDRTDTQYF
J gene: TRBJ1-2; D gene: TRBD1; V gene: TRBV7-2; clone size: NA; CDR3 DNA: TGTGCCAGCAGCAAGGGACAGCGGATGACTGGCTACACCTTC; CDR3 protein: CASSKGQRMTGYTF
J gene: TRBJ1-1; D gene: NA; V gene: TRBV28; clone size: NA; CDR3 DNA: TGTGCCAGCACCGGGGGGGCGCGGACTGAAGCTTTCTTT; CDR3 protein: CASTGGARTEAFF
J gene: TRBJ2-7; D gene: NA; V gene: TRBV2; clone size: NA; CDR3 DNA: TGTGCCAGCAGTGTGGGGCAGGGCGCCGAGCAGTACTTC; CDR3 protein: CASSVGQGAEQYF
J gene: TRBJ2-7; D gene: TRBD1; V gene: TRBV11-2; clone size: NA; CDR3 DNA: TGTGCCAGCAGCCCCATCTCCAGACAGGGGCGATCCTACGAGCAGTACTTC; CDR3 protein: CASSPISRQGRSYEQYF
J gene: TRBJ2-2; D gene: NA; V gene: TRBV7-9; clone size: NA; CDR3 DNA: TGTTCCAGCAGCTTGATCGGGAGTAGGGCCGGGGAGCTGTTTTTT; CDR3 protein: CSSSLIGSRAGELFF
J gene: TRBJ1-5; D gene: NA; V gene: TRBV30; clone size: NA; CDR3 DNA: TGTGCCTGGAGTGTTCAGGGCAATCAGCCCCAGCATTTT; CDR3 protein: CAWSVQGNQPQHF
J gene: TRBJ1-1; D gene: NA; V gene: TRBV7-6; clone size: NA; CDR3 DNA: TGTGCCAGCAGCTTAGGGGCAGCCACTGAAGCTTTCTTT; CDR3 protein: CASSLGAATEAFF
J gene: TRBJ1-1; D gene: TRBD1; V gene: TRBV6-5; clone size: NA; CDR3 DNA: TGTGCCAGCAGTTACTCGCGGACAGGGAACACTGAAGCTTTCTTT; CDR3 protein: CASSYSRTGNTEAFF
J gene: TRBJ1-2; D gene: NA; V gene: TRBV6-6; clone size: NA; CDR3 DNA: TGTGCCAGCAGTTACCAGGGTAACTATGGCTACACCTTC; CDR3 protein: CASSYQGNYGYTF
J gene: TRBJ2-1; D gene: TRBD2; V gene: TRBV19; clone size: once; CDR3 DNA: TGTGCCAGTAGTAGTAGCGGGGGGGAAGGGAATGAGCAGTTCTTC; CDR3 protein: CASSSSGGEGNEQFF